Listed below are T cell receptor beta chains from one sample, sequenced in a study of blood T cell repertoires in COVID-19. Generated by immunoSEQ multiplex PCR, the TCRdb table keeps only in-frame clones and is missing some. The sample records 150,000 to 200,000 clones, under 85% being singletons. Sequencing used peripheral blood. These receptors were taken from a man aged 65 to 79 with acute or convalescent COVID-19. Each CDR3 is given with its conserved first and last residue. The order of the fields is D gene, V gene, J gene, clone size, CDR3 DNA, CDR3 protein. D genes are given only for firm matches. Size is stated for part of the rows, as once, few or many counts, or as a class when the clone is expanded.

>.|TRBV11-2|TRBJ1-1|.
TGTGCCAGCAGCAGGGCCAGGCGGGACACTGAAGCTTTCTTT
CASSRARRDTEAFF
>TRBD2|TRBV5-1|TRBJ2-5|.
TGCGCCAGCAGCTTGCTAGCCTCGGGCGGGAGCCACCAAGAGACCCAGTACTTC
CASSLLASGGSHQETQYF
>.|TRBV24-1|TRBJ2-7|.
TGTGCCACCAGTGATTTCGTGGGGGCCGTGGTCTACGAGCAGTACTTC
CATSDFVGAVVYEQYF
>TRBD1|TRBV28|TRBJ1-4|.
TGTGCCAGCAGCCTGACAGGGGGCGGTGAAAAACTGTTTTTT
CASSLTGGGEKLFF
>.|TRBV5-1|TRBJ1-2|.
TGCGCCAGCAGCTATGGCGGCACCGAGGAGTATGGCTACACCTTC
CASSYGGTEEYGYTF
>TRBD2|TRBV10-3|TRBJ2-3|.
TGTGCCATCAGCCGCGGGGGGGCTACAGATACGCAGTATTTT
CAISRGGATDTQYF
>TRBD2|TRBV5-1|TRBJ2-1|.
TGCGCCAGCAGCTTGGGACTAGCGGGGGGCAATGAGCAGTTCTTC
CASSLGLAGGNEQFF
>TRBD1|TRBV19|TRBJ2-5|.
TGTGCCAGTCGACAGGGGGCATCTGAGACCCAGTACTTC
CASRQGASETQYF
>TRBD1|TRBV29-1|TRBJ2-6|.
TGCAGCGTTGGACAGGGAGCCGGGGCCAACGTCCTGACTTTC
CSVGQGAGANVLTF
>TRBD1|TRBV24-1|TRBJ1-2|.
TGTGCCACCAGTGATGCTATACAGGGGGCTCCGCAGACCTTC
CATSDAIQGAPQTF
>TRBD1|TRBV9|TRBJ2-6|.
TGTGCCAGCAGCGCCAGGGGGACTGGGGCCAACGTCCTGACTTTC
CASSARGTGANVLTF
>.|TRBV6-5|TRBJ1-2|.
TGTGCCAGCAGTTACTCGGTGGCAGGGGACTATGGCTACACCTTC
CASSYSVAGDYGYTF
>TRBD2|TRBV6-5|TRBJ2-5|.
TGTGCCAGCAGTCAGACTAGCTTTCCAGAGACCCAGTACTTC
CASSQTSFPETQYF
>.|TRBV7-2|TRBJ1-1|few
TGTGCCAGCAGCTTAGTAGGACAGATCTTGAACACTGAAGCTTTCTTT
CASSLVGQILNTEAFF
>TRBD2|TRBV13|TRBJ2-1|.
TGTGCCAGCAGCTGGCGGGGGGGCGCATACAATGAGCAGTTCTTC
CASSWRGGAYNEQFF
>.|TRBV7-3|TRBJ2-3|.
TGTGCCAGCAGCTTCGGGACAGATACGCAGTATTTT
CASSFGTDTQYF
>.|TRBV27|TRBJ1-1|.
TGTGCCAGCAGTTTATACCCGGGGGGCACTGAAGCTTTCTTT
CASSLYPGGTEAFF
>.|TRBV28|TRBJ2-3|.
TGTGCCAGCAGTGTAATCTCAGATACGCAGTATTTT
CASSVISDTQYF
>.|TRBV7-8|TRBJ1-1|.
TGTGCCAGCAGCTCCCGCCGGTCCTCTGAAGCTTTCTTT
CASSSRRSSEAFF
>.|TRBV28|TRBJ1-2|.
TGTGCCAGCACCGGAGAACGAACCTATGGCTACACCTTC
CASTGERTYGYTF
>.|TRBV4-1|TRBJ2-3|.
TGCGCCAGCAGCCCCTTAAACACAGATACGCAGTATTTT
CASSPLNTDTQYF
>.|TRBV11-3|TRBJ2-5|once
TGTGCCAGCAGCTTAGATCGGTTAACCCAAGAGACCCAGTACTTC
CASSLDRLTQETQYF
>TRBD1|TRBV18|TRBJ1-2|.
TGTGCCAGCTCACTAAGACAGGGAAACTATGGCTACACCTTC
CASSLRQGNYGYTF
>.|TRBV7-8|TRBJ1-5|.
TGTGCCAGCAGCACCCGGGACACCAATCAGCCCCAGCATTTT
CASSTRDTNQPQHF
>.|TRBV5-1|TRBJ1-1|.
TGCGCCAGCAGCTTCAGCGGCCTGATGAACACTGAAGCTTTCTTT
CASSFSGLMNTEAFF
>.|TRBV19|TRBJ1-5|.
TGTGCCAGTAGGCCGCACGGGAGCAATCAGCCCCAGCATTTT
CASRPHGSNQPQHF
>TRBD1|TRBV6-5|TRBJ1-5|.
TGTGCCAGCAGTACGTCCGGGACAGGGAATCAGCCCCAGCATTTT
CASSTSGTGNQPQHF
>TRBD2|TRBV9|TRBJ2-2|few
TGTGCCAGCAGCGTAGGGCTAGCGGGGGGCTTGAACACCGGGGAGCTGTTTTTT
CASSVGLAGGLNTGELFF
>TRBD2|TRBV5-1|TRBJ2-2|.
TGCGCCAGCAGCTGGGGGACTAGCGGGGTTACGAACACCGGGGAGCTGTTTTTT
CASSWGTSGVTNTGELFF
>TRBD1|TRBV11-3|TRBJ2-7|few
TGTGCCAGCAGCCGTCTACCGACAGGGGCCCCGAGGGTCGAGCAGTACTTC
CASSRLPTGAPRVEQYF
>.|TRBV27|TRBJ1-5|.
TGTGCCAGCAGTTCAGTGGTTTCCCAGCCCCAGCATTTT
CASSSVVSQPQHF
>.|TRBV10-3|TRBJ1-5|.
TGTGCCATCAGTGACTATAGCAATCAGCCCCAGCATTTT
CAISDYSNQPQHF
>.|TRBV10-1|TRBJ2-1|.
TGCGCCAGCAGTTCCAGTCCCTCCTACAATGAGCAGTTCTTC
CASSSSPSYNEQFF
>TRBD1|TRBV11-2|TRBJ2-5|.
TGTGCCACCGAACAGGGGGCGGTGGGCCAAGAGACCCAGTACTTC
CATEQGAVGQETQYF
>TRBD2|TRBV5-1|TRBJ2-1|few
TGCGCCAGCAGCGCCAGGACTAGCGGGAGTTCGGATGAGCAGTTCTTC
CASSARTSGSSDEQFF